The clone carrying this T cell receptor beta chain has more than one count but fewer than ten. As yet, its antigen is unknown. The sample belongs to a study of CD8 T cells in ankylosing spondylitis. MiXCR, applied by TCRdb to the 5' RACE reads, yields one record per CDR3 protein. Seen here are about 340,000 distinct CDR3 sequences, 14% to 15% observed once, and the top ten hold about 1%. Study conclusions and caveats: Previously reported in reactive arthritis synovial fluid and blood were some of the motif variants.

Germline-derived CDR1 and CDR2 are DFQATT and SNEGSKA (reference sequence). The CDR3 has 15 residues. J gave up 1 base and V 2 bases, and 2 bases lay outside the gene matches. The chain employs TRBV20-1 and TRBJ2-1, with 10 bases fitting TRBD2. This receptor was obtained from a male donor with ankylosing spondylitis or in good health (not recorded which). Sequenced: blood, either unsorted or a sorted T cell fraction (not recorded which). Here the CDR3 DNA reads TGCAGTGCTAGAAGACTAGCGGGTTCCTACAATGAGCAGTTCTTC. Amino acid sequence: CSARRLAGSYNEQFF.